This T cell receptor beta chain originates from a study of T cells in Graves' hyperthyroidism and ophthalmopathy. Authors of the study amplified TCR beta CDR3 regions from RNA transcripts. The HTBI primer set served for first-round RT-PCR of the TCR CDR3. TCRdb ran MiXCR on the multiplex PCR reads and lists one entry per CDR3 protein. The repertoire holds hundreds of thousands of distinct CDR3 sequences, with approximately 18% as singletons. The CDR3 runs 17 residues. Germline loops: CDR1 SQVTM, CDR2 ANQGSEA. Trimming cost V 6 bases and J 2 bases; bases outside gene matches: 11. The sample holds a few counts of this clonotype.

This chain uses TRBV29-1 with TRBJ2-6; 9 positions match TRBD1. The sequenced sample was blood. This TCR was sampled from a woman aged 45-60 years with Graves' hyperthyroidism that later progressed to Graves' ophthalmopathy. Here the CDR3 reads CSVNRRDRETGANVLTF. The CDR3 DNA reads TGCAGCGTGAACCGCCGGGACAGGGAAACTGGGGCCAACGTCCTGACTTTC.